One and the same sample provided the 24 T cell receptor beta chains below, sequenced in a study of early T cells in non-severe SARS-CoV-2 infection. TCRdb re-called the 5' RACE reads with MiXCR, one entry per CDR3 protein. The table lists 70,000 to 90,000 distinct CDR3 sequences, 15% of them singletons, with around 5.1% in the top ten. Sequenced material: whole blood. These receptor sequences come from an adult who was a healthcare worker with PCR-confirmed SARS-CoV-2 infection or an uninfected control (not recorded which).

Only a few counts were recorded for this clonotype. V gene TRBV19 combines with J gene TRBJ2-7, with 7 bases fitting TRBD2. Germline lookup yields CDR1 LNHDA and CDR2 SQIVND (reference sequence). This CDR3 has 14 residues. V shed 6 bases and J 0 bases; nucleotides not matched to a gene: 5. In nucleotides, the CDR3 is TGTGCCAGTAGCGGAGCGGGGCTCTCCTACGAGCAGTACTTC. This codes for CASSGAGLSYEQYF.

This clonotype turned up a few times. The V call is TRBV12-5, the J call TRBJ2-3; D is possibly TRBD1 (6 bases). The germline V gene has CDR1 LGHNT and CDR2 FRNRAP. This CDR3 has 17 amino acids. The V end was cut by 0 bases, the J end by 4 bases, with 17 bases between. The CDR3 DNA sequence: TGTGCTAGTGGTTTGGTAATACAGGGTATATCGCCAGATACGCAGTATTTT. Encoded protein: CASGLVIQGISPDTQYF.

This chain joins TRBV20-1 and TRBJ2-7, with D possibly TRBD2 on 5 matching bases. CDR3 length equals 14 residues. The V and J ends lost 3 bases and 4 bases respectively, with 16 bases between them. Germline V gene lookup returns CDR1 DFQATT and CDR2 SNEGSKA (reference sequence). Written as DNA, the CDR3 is TGCAGTGCTAGTGCGGCTAGCAGCCTGTACGAGCAGTACTTC. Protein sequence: CSASAASSLYEQYF.

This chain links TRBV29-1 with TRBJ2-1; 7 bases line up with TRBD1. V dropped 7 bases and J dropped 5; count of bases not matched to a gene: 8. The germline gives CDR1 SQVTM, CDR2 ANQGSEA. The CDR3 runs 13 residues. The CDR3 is CSAGGIRNNEQFF. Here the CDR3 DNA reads TGCAGCGCAGGGGGTATTCGAAACAATGAGCAGTTCTTC.

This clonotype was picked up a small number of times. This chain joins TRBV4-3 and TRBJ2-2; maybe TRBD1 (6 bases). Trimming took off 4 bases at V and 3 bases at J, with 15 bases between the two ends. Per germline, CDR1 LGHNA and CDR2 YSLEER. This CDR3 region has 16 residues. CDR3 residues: CASSRGVQGYTGELFF. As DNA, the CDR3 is TGCGCCAGCAGCCGGGGAGTGCAGGGGTACACCGGGGAGCTGTTTTTT.

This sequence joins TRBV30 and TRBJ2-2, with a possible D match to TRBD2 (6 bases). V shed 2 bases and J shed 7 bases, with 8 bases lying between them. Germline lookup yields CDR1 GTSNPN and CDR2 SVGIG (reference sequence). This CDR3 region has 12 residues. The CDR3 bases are TGTGCCTGGAGTAGGGAGGACGGGGAGCTGTTTTTT. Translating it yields CAWSREDGELFF.

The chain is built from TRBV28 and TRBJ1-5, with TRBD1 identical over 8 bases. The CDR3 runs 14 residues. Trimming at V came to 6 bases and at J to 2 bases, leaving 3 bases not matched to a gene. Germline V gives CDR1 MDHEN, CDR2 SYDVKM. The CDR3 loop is CASSETGGNQPQHF. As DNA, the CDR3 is TGTGCCAGCAGCGAGACAGGGGGCAATCAGCCCCAGCATTTT. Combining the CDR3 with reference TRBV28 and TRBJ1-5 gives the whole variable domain DVKVTQSSRYLVKRTGEKVFLECVQDMDHENMFWYRQDPGLGLRLIYFSYDVKMKEKGDIPEGYSVSREKKERFSLILESASTNQTSMYLCASSETGGNQPQHFGDGTRLSIL.

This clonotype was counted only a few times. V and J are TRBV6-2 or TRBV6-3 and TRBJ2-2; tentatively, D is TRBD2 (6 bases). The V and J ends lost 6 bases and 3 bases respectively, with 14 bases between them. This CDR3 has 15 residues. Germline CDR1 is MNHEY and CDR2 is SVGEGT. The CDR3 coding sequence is TGTGCCAGCAGCCCGGGAGAGGAGGACACCGGGGAGCTGTTTTTT. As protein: CASSPGEEDTGELFF.

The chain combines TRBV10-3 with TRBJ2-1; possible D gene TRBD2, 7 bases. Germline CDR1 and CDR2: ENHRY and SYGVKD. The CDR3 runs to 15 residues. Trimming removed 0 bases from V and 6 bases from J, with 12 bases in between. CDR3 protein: CAISESGGRFNEQFF. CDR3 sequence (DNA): TGTGCCATCAGTGAGTCCGGGGGGCGCTTCAATGAGCAGTTCTTC.

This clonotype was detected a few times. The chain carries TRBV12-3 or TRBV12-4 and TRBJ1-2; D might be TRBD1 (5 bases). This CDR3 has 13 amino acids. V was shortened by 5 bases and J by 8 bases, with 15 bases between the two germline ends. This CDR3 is CASSLQKGFGYTF. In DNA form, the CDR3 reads TGTGCCAGCAGTCTACAAAAGGGGTTCGGCTACACCTTC.

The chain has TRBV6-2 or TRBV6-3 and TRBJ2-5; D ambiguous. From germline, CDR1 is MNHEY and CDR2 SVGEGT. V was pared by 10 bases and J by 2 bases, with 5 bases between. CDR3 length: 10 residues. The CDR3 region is CATQQETQYF. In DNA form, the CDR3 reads TGTGCCACTCAGCAAGAGACCCAGTACTTC.

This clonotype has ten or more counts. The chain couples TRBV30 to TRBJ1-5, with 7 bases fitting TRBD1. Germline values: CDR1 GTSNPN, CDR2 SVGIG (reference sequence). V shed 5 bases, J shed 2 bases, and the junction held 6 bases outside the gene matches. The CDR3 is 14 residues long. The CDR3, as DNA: TGTGCCTGGGATCCCGGACAGGGCAATCAGCCCCAGCATTTT. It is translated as CAWDPGQGNQPQHF.

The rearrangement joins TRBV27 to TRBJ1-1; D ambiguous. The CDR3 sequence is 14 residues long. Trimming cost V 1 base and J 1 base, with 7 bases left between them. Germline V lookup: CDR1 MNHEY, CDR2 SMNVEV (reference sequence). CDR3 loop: CASSLFGENTEAFF. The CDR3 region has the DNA TGTGCCAGCAGTTTATTCGGGGAGAACACTGAAGCTTTCTTT.

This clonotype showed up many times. CDR3 sequence (DNA): TGCAGCGTTGATGGGACTAGCGGCCAAGAGACCCAGTACTTC. Amino acids: CSVDGTSGQETQYF. This rearrangement joins TRBV29-1 to TRBJ2-5; 11 nucleotides agree with TRBD2. After removal of 3 bases from V and 1 base from J, the junction contained 1 base not matched to a gene. Germline V lookup: CDR1 SQVTM, CDR2 ANQGSEA. This CDR3 has 14 amino acids. The full variable domain, with the rest looked up from reference TRBV29-1 and TRBJ2-5, is SAVISQKPSRDICQRGTSLTIQCQVDSQVTMMFWYRQQPGQSLTLIATANQGSEATYESGFVIDKFPISRPNLTFSTLTVSNMSPEDSSIYLCSVDGTSGQETQYFGPGTRLLVL.

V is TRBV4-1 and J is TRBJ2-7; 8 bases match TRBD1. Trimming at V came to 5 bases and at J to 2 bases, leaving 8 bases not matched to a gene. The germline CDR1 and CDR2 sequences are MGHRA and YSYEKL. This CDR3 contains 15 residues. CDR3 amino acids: CASSIRTGSPYEQYF. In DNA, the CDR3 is TGCGCCAGCAGCATAAGGACAGGGTCCCCCTACGAGCAGTACTTC.

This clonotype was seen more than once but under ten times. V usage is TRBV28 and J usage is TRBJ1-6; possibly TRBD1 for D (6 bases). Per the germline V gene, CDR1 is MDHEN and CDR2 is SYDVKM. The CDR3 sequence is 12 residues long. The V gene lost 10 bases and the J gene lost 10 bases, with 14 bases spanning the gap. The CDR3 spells CATLQQGSPLHF. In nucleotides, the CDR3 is TGTGCCACGCTCCAACAGGGCTCACCCCTCCACTTT.

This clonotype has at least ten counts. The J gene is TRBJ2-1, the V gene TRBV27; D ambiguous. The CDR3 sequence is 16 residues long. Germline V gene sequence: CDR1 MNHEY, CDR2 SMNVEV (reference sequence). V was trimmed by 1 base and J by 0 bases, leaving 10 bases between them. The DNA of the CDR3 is TGTGCCAGCAGTTTATATGGGCTGAGCTCCTACAATGAGCAGTTCTTC. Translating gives CASSLYGLSSYNEQFF.

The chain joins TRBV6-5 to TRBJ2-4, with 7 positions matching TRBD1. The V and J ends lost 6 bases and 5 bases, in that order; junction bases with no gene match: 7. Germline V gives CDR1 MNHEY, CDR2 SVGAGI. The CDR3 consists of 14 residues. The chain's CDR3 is CASSRGQDQNIQYF. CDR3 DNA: TGTGCCAGCAGCCGAGGACAGGACCAAAACATTCAGTACTTC.

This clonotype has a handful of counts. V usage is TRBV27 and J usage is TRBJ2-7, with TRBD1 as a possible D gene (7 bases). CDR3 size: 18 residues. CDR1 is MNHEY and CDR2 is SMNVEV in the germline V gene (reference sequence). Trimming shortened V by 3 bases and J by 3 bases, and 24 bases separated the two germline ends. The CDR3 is CASSLKFKGSGGFYEQYF. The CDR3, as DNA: TGTGCCAGCAGTTTGAAGTTTAAAGGGTCAGGGGGGTTCTACGAGCAGTACTTC.

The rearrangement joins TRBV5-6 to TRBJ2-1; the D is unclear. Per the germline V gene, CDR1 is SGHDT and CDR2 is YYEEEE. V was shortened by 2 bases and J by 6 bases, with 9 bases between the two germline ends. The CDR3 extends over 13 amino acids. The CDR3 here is CASSFGSPNEQFF. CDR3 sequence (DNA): TGTGCCAGCAGCTTTGGAAGCCCCAATGAGCAGTTCTTC.

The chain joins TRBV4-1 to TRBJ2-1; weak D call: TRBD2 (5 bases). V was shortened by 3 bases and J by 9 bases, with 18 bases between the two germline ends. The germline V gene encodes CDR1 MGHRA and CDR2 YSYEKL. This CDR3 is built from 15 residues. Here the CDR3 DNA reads TGCGCCAGCAGCCAGAATGGGGTCGGAGGTAGTGAGCAGTTCTTC. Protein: CASSQNGVGGSEQFF.

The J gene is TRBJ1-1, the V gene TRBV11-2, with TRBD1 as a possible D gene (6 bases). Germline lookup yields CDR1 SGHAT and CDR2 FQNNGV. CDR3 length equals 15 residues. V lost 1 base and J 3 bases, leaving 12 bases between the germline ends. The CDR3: CASSLGGRTYTEAFF. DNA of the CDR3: TGTGCCAGCAGCTTAGGGGGGCGAACGTACACTGAAGCTTTCTTT.

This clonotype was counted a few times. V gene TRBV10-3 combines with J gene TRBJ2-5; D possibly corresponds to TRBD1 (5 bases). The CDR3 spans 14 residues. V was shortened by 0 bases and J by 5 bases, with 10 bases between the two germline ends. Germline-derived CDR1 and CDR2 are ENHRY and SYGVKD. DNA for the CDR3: TGTGCCATCAGTGAGTCCAGGGCAGACGAGACCCAGTACTTC. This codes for CAISESRADETQYF.

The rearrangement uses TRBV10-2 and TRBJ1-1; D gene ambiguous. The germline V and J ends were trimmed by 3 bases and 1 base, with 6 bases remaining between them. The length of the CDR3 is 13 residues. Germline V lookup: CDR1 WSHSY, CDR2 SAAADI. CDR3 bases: TGCGCCAGCAGTGAAATGCAGAACACTGAAGCTTTCTTT. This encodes CASSEMQNTEAFF.